These 18 T cell receptor beta chains were sequenced from one sample in a study of blood T cells in healthy people across ages (dated by TCRdb to between 2015 and 2017). To prepare the library, 5' RACE was applied. The sequencing machine was an Illumina HiSeq 2500. The second PCR ran for roughly 7 to 11 cycles and used a J-beta primer mix along with a sample-barcoded 5' primer. TCRdb trimmed the raw reads at Q25, called clones with MiXCR and kept productive beta chains. Each record represents a unique CDR3 protein, reported with the most common genes and DNA among its rows. The sample data list over a million distinct CDR3 sequences, and roughly 60% of these were observed just once. The top ten constitute over 5% of the sample. Sample: blood. The receptor set was obtained from a man in his late teens or twenties in good health.

The chain joins TRBV7-2 to TRBJ2-1; D is perhaps TRBD1 (6 bases). V was trimmed by 4 bases and J by 9 bases, leaving 19 bases between them. This CDR3 has 15 amino acids. CDR1 and CDR2 (germline): SGHTA, FQGNSA. In DNA, the CDR3 is TGTGCCAGCAGCTACCGACAGGTTGGTGAGGGTGAGCAGTTCTTC. Amino acid sequence: CASSYRQVGEGEQFF.

This chain joins TRBV2 and TRBJ2-7, with D possibly TRBD1 on 5 matching bases. The germline V and J ends were trimmed by 6 bases and 6 bases, with 18 bases remaining between them. The germline V gene encodes CDR1 SNHLY and CDR2 FYNNEI. The CDR3 contains 14 residues. The CDR3 DNA sequence: TGTGCCAGCAGGGGGCCCGGTGGGGCTGGCGAGCAGTACTTC. Its translation: CASRGPGGAGEQYF.

The sample holds a few counts of this clonotype. The chain employs TRBV7-9 and TRBJ2-7, with a weak D call TRBD1 (6 bases). The CDR3 has 12 residues. Germline-derived CDR1 and CDR2 are SEHNR and FQNEAQ (reference sequence). Trimming removed 5 bases at V and 6 bases at J, with 11 bases between. The CDR3 here is CASSQGQLEQYF. The CDR3 DNA is TGTGCCAGCAGCCAAGGACAGCTCGAGCAGTACTTC.

A few counts support this clonotype. This chain connects TRBV27 to TRBJ1-6; TRBD1 matches 10 bases. Germline CDR1 reads MNHEY; CDR2 reads SMNVEV (reference sequence). Trimming removed 5 bases from V and 1 base from J; junction bases left unmatched: 5. This CDR3 region has 17 residues. In DNA, the CDR3 is TGTGCCAGCAGTCTGGGACAGGGGCGTTCCTATAATTCACCCCTCCACTTT. It is translated as CASSLGQGRSYNSPLHF.

The chain combines TRBV5-1 with TRBJ2-7; 8 bases agree with TRBD1. Trimming removed 0 bases from V and 5 bases from J; junction bases left unmatched: 10. This CDR3 comprises 16 residues. Germline values: CDR1 SGHRS, CDR2 YFSETQ. The CDR3 DNA sequence: TGCGCCAGCAGCTTGGATAACAGGGGGGTCATGAACGAGCAGTACTTC. Protein product: CASSLDNRGVMNEQYF. The entire variable domain, with the rest obtained from reference TRBV5-1 and TRBJ2-7, is as follows: KAGVTQTPRYLIKTRGQQVTLSCSPISGHRSVSWYQQTPGQGLQFLFEYFSETQRNKGNFPGRFSGRQFSNSRSEMNVSTLELGDSALYLCASSLDNRGVMNEQYFGPGTRLTVT.

The CDR3 region is CSVDQQGPDTQYF. DNA of the CDR3: TGCAGCGTTGATCAACAGGGACCAGATACGCAGTATTTT. The chain uses TRBV29-1 and TRBJ2-3; tentative D call: TRBD1 (6 bases). V was cut by 3 bases and J by 4 bases, with 11 bases left in between. Germline lookup yields CDR1 SQVTM and CDR2 ANQGSEA. This CDR3 contains 13 residues.

The rearrangement joins TRBV18 to TRBJ2-5; D unclear. Germline V gene sequence: CDR1 KGHSH, CDR2 LQKENI. V lost 1 base and J lost 4, with 7 bases in between. The CDR3 has 13 residues. CDR3 sequence: CASSPQAGETQYF. In DNA, the CDR3 is TGTGCCAGCTCACCACAGGCTGGAGAGACCCAGTACTTC.

The CDR3 coding sequence is TGCGCCAGCAGTCTGGAGGGGGTAGTGAGCACCGGGGAGCTGTTTTTT. It encodes CASSLEGVVSTGELFF. This chain links TRBV5-1 with TRBJ2-2; perhaps D is TRBD1 or TRBD2 (6 bases each). The CDR3 loop spans 16 amino acids. Germline CDR1 and CDR2: SGHRS and YFSETQ. The ends were cut back, 5 bases at V and 4 bases at J, with 18 bases in the middle. The entire variable domain, with the rest obtained from reference TRBV5-1 and TRBJ2-2, is as follows: KAGVTQTPRYLIKTRGQQVTLSCSPISGHRSVSWYQQTPGQGLQFLFEYFSETQRNKGNFPGRFSGRQFSNSRSEMNVSTLELGDSALYLCASSLEGVVSTGELFFGEGSRLTVL.

This rearrangement joins TRBV12-3 or TRBV12-4 to TRBJ1-2; the D gene is possibly TRBD1 (5 bases). The CDR3 loop spans 21 amino acids. Trimming left V 1 base short and J 0 bases short, with 27 bases between. CDR3 amino acids: CASSLGPLGAALKNSNYGYTF. In DNA form, the CDR3 reads TGTGCCAGCAGTTTAGGCCCGCTCGGGGCAGCCTTAAAAAATTCTAACTATGGCTACACCTTC.

V is TRBV10-3 and J is TRBJ2-3; 9 bases map to TRBD2. This CDR3 is 14 amino acids long. In germline, CDR1 is ENHRY, CDR2 SYGVKD. Trimming took 7 bases from V and 6 from J; bases not matched to a gene: 8. The CDR3 nucleotides read TGTGCCATCACGGCTAGCGGGACGTTGGATACGCAGTATTTT. It specifies CAITASGTLDTQYF.

The rearrangement joins TRBV6-1 to TRBJ1-2; tentative D call: TRBD1 (6 bases). This CDR3 has 15 residues. Between the trimmed V and J ends, which lost 3 bases and 6 bases, there was a span of 17 bases. Looked up from germline, CDR1 is MNHNS and CDR2 is SASEGT. In nucleotides, the CDR3 is TGTGCCAGCAGTGACGTACAGGGTGCCTATGATGGCTACACCTTC. This translates into CASSDVQGAYDGYTF.

This clonotype was counted a single time. The chain carries TRBV12-3 or TRBV12-4 and TRBJ1-2, with 10 bases fitting TRBD1. J gave up 8 bases and V 2 bases, and 11 bases lay outside the gene matches. This CDR3 spans 16 amino acids. The CDR3 sequence: CASSLSPGQGGTGYTF. The CDR3 DNA reads TGTGCCAGCAGTTTATCGCCCGGACAGGGGGGAACGGGCTACACCTTC.

Written as DNA, the CDR3 is TGCAGTGCTAGAACGGGACAGGGCCCAGATACGCAGTATTTT. Protein: CSARTGQGPDTQYF. V and J are TRBV20-1 and TRBJ2-3, with TRBD1 matching over 9 bases. The trim removed 2 bases at V and 4 bases at J, leaving 4 bases unmatched. The CDR3 is 14 residues long. Looked up from germline, CDR1 is DFQATT and CDR2 is SNEGSKA (reference sequence).

In this sample, this clonotype turned up a few times. The rearrangement links TRBV7-2 to TRBJ2-1; tentatively, D is TRBD1 (5 bases). V shed 1 base and J shed 8 bases, with 15 bases lying between them. The CDR3 is 15 residues long. Germline CDR1 SGHTA, CDR2 FQGNSA. CDR3 sequence reads: CASSLDGRARDEQFF. In DNA form, the CDR3 reads TGTGCCAGCAGCTTAGATGGCAGGGCTCGGGATGAGCAGTTCTTC.

Only a few counts were recorded for this clonotype. The V and J genes are TRBV29-1 and TRBJ1-1; D gene unclear. The CDR3 totals 12 residues. V lost 5 bases and J lost 0, with 7 bases in between. Germline values: CDR1 SQVTM, CDR2 ANQGSEA. The CDR3 spells CSVSFMNTEAFF. The DNA of the CDR3 is TGCAGCGTTTCCTTTATGAACACTGAAGCTTTCTTT.

This clonotype was detected a few times. The CDR3 sequence: CSARDPGLVTDTQYF. CDR3 DNA: TGCAGTGCTAGAGATCCGGGACTAGTCACAGATACGCAGTATTTT. The chain links TRBV20-1 to TRBJ2-3; 8 bases are shared with TRBD2. V lost 0 bases, J lost 2 bases, and 4 bases stayed unmatched. CDR1 and CDR2 (germline): DFQATT, SNEGSKA (reference sequence). CDR3 size: 15 residues.

The V call is TRBV5-1, the J call TRBJ2-7, with D unclear. The CDR3 extends over 14 amino acids. The germline CDR1 and CDR2 sequences are SGHRS and YFSETQ. V was trimmed by 0 bases and J by 1 base, leaving 8 bases between them. The CDR3 sequence is CASSLESASYEQYF. CDR3 nucleotides: TGCGCCAGCAGCTTGGAGTCCGCTTCCTACGAGCAGTACTTC.

CDR3 nucleotide sequence: TGTGCCAGCAGTTTAACCATGCACCTTCCGCCCCTCCACTTT. Encoded protein: CASSLTMHLPPLHF. The chain carries TRBV27 and TRBJ1-6; D unresolved. Trimming cost V 2 bases and J 13 bases, with 15 bases left between them. This CDR3 has 14 amino acids. The germline V gene has CDR1 MNHEY and CDR2 SMNVEV (reference sequence).